Following are 29 T cell receptor beta chains from one sample sequenced in a study of OX40 agonist ivuxolimab in advanced cancers. Sequencing used immunoSEQ multiplex PCR; TCRdb keeps in-frame clones, though not all of them. The sample records 50,000 to 75,000 clones, roughly 91% being singletons. The sample in question was CD4+ or CD8+ T cells sorted from blood, obtained in a trial of the OX40 agonist ivuxolimab. The receptor set was obtained from an adult with an advanced solid tumor such as melanoma, head and neck, liver or kidney cancer.

The chain recombines TRBV14 with TRBJ2-1; 8 bases agree with TRBD2. Unmatched junction bases numbered 19, after V lost 9 bases and J lost 9 bases. This CDR3 has 16 amino acids. Germline V CDR1 and CDR2: SGHDN, FVKESK. The CDR3 region is CASDKAGTRSNGEQFF. The CDR3, as DNA: TGTGCCAGTGATAAAGCCGGGACTAGATCGAATGGTGAGCAGTTCTTC.

The chain joins TRBV19 to TRBJ1-4, with D possibly TRBD1 on 6 matching bases. The V end lost 5 bases, the J end lost 5 bases, and 21 bases lay between the germline ends. This CDR3 spans 17 amino acids. Per germline, CDR1 LNHDA and CDR2 SQIVND (reference sequence). CDR3 bases: TGTGCCAGTAGTCTCCTACCGGGGGCGGACGTCAATGAAAAACTGTTTTTT. Protein product: CASSLLPGADVNEKLFF.

This sequence joins TRBV6-1 and TRBJ2-7, with TRBD2 as a possible D gene (5 bases). The CDR3 sequence is 13 residues long. Germline V CDR1 and CDR2: MNHNS, SASEGT. V lost 8 bases and J lost 0, with 11 bases in between. The chain's CDR3 is CASDASLSYEQYF. As DNA, the CDR3 is TGTGCCAGCGATGCTAGCCTCTCCTACGAGCAGTACTTC.

This clone was found a few times. V and J are TRBV5-6 and TRBJ2-5, with 10 bases aligning to TRBD2. Germline CDR1 reads SGHDT; CDR2 reads YYEEEE. Trimming cost V 0 bases and J 7 bases; bases outside gene matches: 6. The CDR3 sequence is 15 residues long. The CDR3 DNA is TGTGCCAGCAGCTTGGTTCTAGCGGGGGACGGGACCCAGTACTTC. Protein: CASSLVLAGDGTQYF.

The chain is built from TRBV5-6 and TRBJ1-2; the match to TRBD1 covers 9 bases. With 3 bases clipped from V and 8 bases from J, the junction kept 5 bases outside the gene matches. The CDR3 loop spans 13 amino acids. CDR1 and CDR2 (germline): SGHDT, YYEEEE. The CDR3 DNA reads TGTGCCAGCAGCTGGGGACAGGGTGAAGGCTACACCTTC. Its protein product is CASSWGQGEGYTF.

This chain links TRBV19 with TRBJ2-1; 8 positions match TRBD1. CDR3 length: 18 residues. V lost 0 bases and J lost 5; bases outside the gene matches: 12. CDR1 and CDR2 (germline): LNHDA, SQIVND (reference sequence). The CDR3 loop is CASSIDLAGGFTDNEQFF. The CDR3 nucleotides are TGTGCCAGTAGTATAGATCTGGCAGGGGGCTTTACTGACAATGAGCAGTTCTTC.

The chain is built from TRBV29-1 and TRBJ1-2; the D gene is possibly TRBD1 (5 bases). This CDR3 spans 17 amino acids. Trimming took off 4 bases at V and 2 bases at J, with 23 bases between the two ends. CDR1 and CDR2 from the germline V gene are SQVTM and ANQGSEA. The CDR3 DNA sequence: TGCAGCGTTGGGGGATTGGGGGTTGTTTCCCAAAACTATGGCTACACCTTC. The encoded protein is CSVGGLGVVSQNYGYTF.

The rearrangement links TRBV10-3 to TRBJ2-3; maybe TRBD2 (6 bases). Germline V lookup: CDR1 ENHRY, CDR2 SYGVKD. The CDR3 consists of 13 residues. V shed 7 bases and J shed 4 bases, with 12 bases lying between them. Written as DNA, the CDR3 is TGTGCCATCAAGGGGACTCCCGCAGATACGCAGTATTTT. This sequence encodes CAIKGTPADTQYF.

DNA for the CDR3: TGTGCCAGCAGTGGACAGGGGGCGCTCAGGAACGAGCAGTACTTC. Protein: CASSGQGALRNEQYF. The gene calls are TRBV2 and TRBJ2-7, with TRBD1 identical over 10 bases. CDR3 length: 15 residues. J was trimmed by 5 bases and V by 4 bases; bases with no gene match: 8. The germline V gene has CDR1 SNHLY and CDR2 FYNNEI.

The J gene is TRBJ2-7, the V gene TRBV7-2; D remains ambiguous. The V and J ends lost 1 base and 7 bases respectively, with 8 bases between them. The V gene's germline CDR1 is SGHTA and CDR2 FQGNSA. The CDR3 consists of 12 residues. In nucleotides, the CDR3 is TGTGCCAGCAGCTTAGATCTGGCAGAGCAGTACTTC. Amino acids: CASSLDLAEQYF.

The chain carries TRBV6-5 and TRBJ2-6; possibly TRBD2 for D (5 bases). Germline V gives CDR1 MNHEY, CDR2 SVGAGI. This CDR3 region has 15 residues. The V end lost 5 bases, the J end lost 0 bases, and 8 bases lay between the germline ends. CDR3 protein: CASSGLSSGANVLTF. CDR3 coding DNA: TGTGCCAGCAGTGGACTGAGCTCTGGGGCCAACGTCCTGACTTTC.

This chain's CDR3 is CASSPKTSGSVDTQYF. The DNA of the CDR3 is TGCGCCAGCAGCCCGAAGACTAGCGGGAGTGTAGATACGCAGTATTTT. V gene TRBV5-1 combines with J gene TRBJ2-3; 12 positions match TRBD2. Germline CDR1 SGHRS, CDR2 YFSETQ. The CDR3 runs to 16 residues. V lost 4 bases to trimming and J lost 5 bases; unmatched junction nucleotides: 8.

The genes are TRBV11-2 and TRBJ2-7; 11 bases fit TRBD1. CDR3 length equals 18 residues. Unmatched junction bases numbered 15, after V lost 5 bases and J lost 3 bases. The germline V gene has CDR1 SGHAT and CDR2 FQNNGV. The CDR3 protein is CASSPRTGGTGSYYEQYF. CDR3 in DNA: TGTGCCAGCAGCCCTCGGACAGGGGGCACGGGAAGTTACTACGAGCAGTACTTC.

V is TRBV6-5 and J is TRBJ1-1; D call uncertain. The CDR3 is 13 residues long. V lost 2 bases and J 6 bases, leaving 10 bases between the germline ends. The germline V gene encodes CDR1 MNHEY and CDR2 SVGAGI. CDR3 nucleotides: TGTGCCAGCAGTTACACCGGACGCTCTGAAGCTTTCTTT. It specifies CASSYTGRSEAFF.

V is TRBV18 and J is TRBJ1-1, with 7 bases fitting TRBD1. The length of the CDR3 is 13 residues. In germline, CDR1 is KGHSH, CDR2 LQKENI. The ends lost 3 bases at V and 5 bases at J; junction bases unmatched: 3. CDR3 loop: CASSPTQGTEAFF. CDR3 coding DNA: TGTGCCAGCTCACCTACACAGGGGACTGAAGCTTTCTTT.

Only one count was recorded for this clone. The chain is built from TRBV7-2 and TRBJ1-2, with D unclear. Trimming shortened V by 2 bases and J by 7 bases, and 14 bases separated the two germline ends. The CDR3 sequence is 14 residues long. The germline gives CDR1 SGHTA, CDR2 FQGNSA. The CDR3 protein is CASSLLAVASGYTF. The CDR3 DNA reads as TGTGCCAGCAGCTTACTAGCAGTTGCAAGTGGCTACACCTTC.

As concerns this clone: A read error may account for a junction end that differs from germline. The chain links TRBV7-3 to TRBJ2-5; 7 nucleotides agree with TRBD1. CDR1 is SGHTA, CDR2 FQGTGA, per germline. This CDR3 spans 15 amino acids. CDR3 region: CASSLTTGIQETQYF. DNA for the CDR3: TGTGCCAGCAGCCTAACGACAGGGATACAAGAGACCCAGTACTTC.

The chain uses TRBV18 and TRBJ2-1; D is undetermined. Trimming stripped 3 bases from V and 6 bases from J, with 12 bases between. Germline values: CDR1 KGHSH, CDR2 LQKENI. The CDR3 has 14 residues. For the CDR3, the DNA is TGTGCCAGCTCACCGACATGGGCCGGCAATGAGCAGTTCTTC. This gives the protein CASSPTWAGNEQFF.

The chain uses TRBV28 and TRBJ1-2; 8 nucleotides align to TRBD1. Germline values: CDR1 MDHEN, CDR2 SYDVKM. The CDR3 loop spans 17 amino acids. V was clipped by 5 bases and J by 8 bases; unmatched bases: 19. CDR3 bases: TGTGCCAGCAGTCCACCGGGACAGGCCCCTGAAGCTAGCGGCTACACCTTC. Encoded protein: CASSPPGQAPEASGYTF.

The chain links TRBV7-6 to TRBJ2-1; 10 bases are shared with TRBD1. This CDR3 has 14 amino acids. The germline CDR1 and CDR2 sequences are SGHVS and FNYEAQ. The ends lost 5 bases at V and 10 bases at J; junction bases unmatched: 8. The CDR3 loop is CASSHLGQGIEQFF. DNA for the CDR3: TGTGCCAGCAGCCATCTGGGACAGGGGATAGAGCAGTTCTTC.

This chain uses TRBV5-4 with TRBJ2-1, with a weak D call TRBD1 (5 bases). This CDR3 spans 15 amino acids. Trimming cost V 1 base and J 6 bases, with 14 bases left between them. Germline assignment: CDR1 SGHNT and CDR2 YYREEE (reference sequence). Here the CDR3 reads CASSLLGAKANEQFF. The CDR3 DNA reads as TGTGCCAGCAGCTTGTTAGGGGCGAAGGCCAATGAGCAGTTCTTC.

The chain recombines TRBV7-2 with TRBJ1-4, with D possibly matching TRBD1 (5 bases). Germline CDR1 is SGHTA and CDR2 is FQGNSA. V lost 1 base and J 7 bases, leaving 10 bases between the germline ends. The length of the CDR3 is 14 residues. The CDR3 reads CASSLVGGGEKLFF. The CDR3 DNA reads as TGTGCCAGCAGCTTAGTCGGGGGAGGTGAAAAACTGTTTTTT.

The count of this clone is one. The chain links TRBV2 to TRBJ2-5, with unresolved D. This CDR3 region has 11 residues. The V gene's germline CDR1 is SNHLY and CDR2 FYNNEI. V lost 7 bases, J lost 3 bases, and 6 bases lay in between. Written as DNA, the CDR3 is TGTGCCAGCAAGTTTGAAGAGACCCAGTACTTC. Its protein product is CASKFEETQYF.

CDR3 sequence: CAWSPSTDTQYF. The CDR3 bases are TGTGCCTGGAGCCCTAGCACAGATACGCAGTATTTT. The chain couples TRBV30 to TRBJ2-3; D ambiguous. The CDR3 runs to 12 residues. V lost 3 bases and J 0 bases, leaving 4 bases between the germline ends. The V gene's germline CDR1 is GTSNPN and CDR2 SVGIG (reference sequence).

V is TRBV5-1 and J is TRBJ2-2, with TRBD1 identical over 11 bases. Germline loops: CDR1 SGHRS, CDR2 YFSETQ. The V and J ends lost 4 bases and 5 bases, in that order; junction bases with no gene match: 7. The CDR3 runs 16 residues. Written as DNA, the CDR3 is TGCGCCAGCAGCATCGGACAGGGGGCTGATACCGGGGAGCTGTTTTTT. Translated: CASSIGQGADTGELFF.

This clone was seen just once. The chain links TRBV4-1 to TRBJ2-3; TRBD2 is a possible D gene (6 bases). V lost 1 base to trimming and J lost 10 bases, with 18 bases between them. Germline V gene data show CDR1 as MGHRA and CDR2 as YSYEKL. The CDR3 spans 15 residues. The CDR3 loop reads CASSQVGGPASAQYF. The CDR3, as DNA: TGCGCCAGCAGCCAAGTAGGAGGGCCAGCTAGCGCGCAGTATTTT.

The chain joins TRBV5-1 to TRBJ1-2, with D hard to call. Per the germline V gene, CDR1 is SGHRS and CDR2 is YFSETQ. The CDR3 runs to 16 residues. V lost 4 bases and J lost 2, with 18 bases in between. The CDR3 nucleotides read TGCGCCAGCAGCCCCGTGACGTCCAAGGGAAACTATGGCTACACCTTC. This gives the protein CASSPVTSKGNYGYTF.

This chain links TRBV4-1 with TRBJ1-1, with D perhaps matching TRBD1 (6 bases). V dropped 0 bases and J dropped 8 bases, with 16 bases sitting between them. Germline lookup yields CDR1 MGHRA and CDR2 YSYEKL. The CDR3 extends over 15 amino acids. The DNA of the CDR3 is TGCGCCAGCAGCCAAGATAAACTTTATGGGACAGAAGCTTTCTTT. Amino acids: CASSQDKLYGTEAFF.

Here the CDR3 reads CASSTRGGGDTQYF. DNA for the CDR3: TGTGCCAGCAGTACGCGGGGGGGCGGAGATACGCAGTATTTT. The chain is built from TRBV7-2 and TRBJ2-3; TRBD2 matches at 9 bases. Germline CDR1 SGHTA, CDR2 FQGNSA. Trimming removed 6 bases from V and 5 bases from J; junction bases left unmatched: 6. CDR3 length equals 14 residues. Full variable domain (rest looked up from reference TRBV7-2 and TRBJ2-3): GAGVSQSPSNKVTEKGKDVELRCDPISGHTALYWYRQSLGQGLEFLIYFQGNSAPDKSGLPSDRFSAERTGGSVSTLTIQRTQQEDSAVYLCASSTRGGGDTQYFGPGTRLTVL.